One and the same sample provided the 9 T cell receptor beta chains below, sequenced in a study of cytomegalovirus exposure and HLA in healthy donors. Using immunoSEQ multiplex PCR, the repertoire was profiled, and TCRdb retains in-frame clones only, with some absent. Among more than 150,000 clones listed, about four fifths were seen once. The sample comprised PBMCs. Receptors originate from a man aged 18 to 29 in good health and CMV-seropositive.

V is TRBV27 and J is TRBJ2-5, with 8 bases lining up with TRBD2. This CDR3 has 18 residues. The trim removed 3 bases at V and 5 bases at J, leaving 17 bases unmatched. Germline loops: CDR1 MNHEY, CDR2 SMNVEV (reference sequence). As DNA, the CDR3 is TGTGCCAGCAGTTTCCAAACCCTGGTCGGTAGCGGGACTGAGACCCAGTACTTC. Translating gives CASSFQTLVGSGTETQYF.

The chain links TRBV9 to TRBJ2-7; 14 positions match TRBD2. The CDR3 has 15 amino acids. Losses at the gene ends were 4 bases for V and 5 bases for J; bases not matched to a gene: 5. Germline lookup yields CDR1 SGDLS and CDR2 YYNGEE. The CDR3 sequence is CASSPGTSGSHEQYF. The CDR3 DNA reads TGTGCCAGCAGCCCCGGGACTAGCGGGAGCCACGAGCAGTACTTC.

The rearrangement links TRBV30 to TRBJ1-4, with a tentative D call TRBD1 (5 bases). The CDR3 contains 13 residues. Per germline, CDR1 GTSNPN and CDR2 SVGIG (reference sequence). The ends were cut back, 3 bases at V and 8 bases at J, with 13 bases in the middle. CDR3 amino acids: CAWSGVPGEKLFF. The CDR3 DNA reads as TGTGCCTGGAGCGGTGTTCCAGGGGAAAAACTGTTTTTT. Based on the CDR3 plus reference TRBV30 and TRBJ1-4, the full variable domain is SQTIHQWPATLVQPVGSPLSLECTVEGTSNPNLYWYRQAAGRGLQLLFYSVGIGQISSEVPQNLSASRPQDRQFILSSKKLLLSDSGFYLCAWSGVPGEKLFFGSGTQLSVL.

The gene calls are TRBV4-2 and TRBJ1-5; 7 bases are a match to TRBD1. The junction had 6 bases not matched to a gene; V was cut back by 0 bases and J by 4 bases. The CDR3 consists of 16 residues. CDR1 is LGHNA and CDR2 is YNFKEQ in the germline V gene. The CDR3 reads CASSQESGTVNQPQHF. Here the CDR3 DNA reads TGTGCCAGCAGCCAAGAGTCAGGGACAGTTAATCAGCCCCAGCATTTT.

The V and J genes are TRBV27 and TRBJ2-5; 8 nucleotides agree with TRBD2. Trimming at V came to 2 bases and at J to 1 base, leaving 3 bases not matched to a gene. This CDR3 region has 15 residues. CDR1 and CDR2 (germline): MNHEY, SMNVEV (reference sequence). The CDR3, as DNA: TGTGCCAGCAGTTTACAAGCGGGAGTCCAAGAGACCCAGTACTTC. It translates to CASSLQAGVQETQYF.

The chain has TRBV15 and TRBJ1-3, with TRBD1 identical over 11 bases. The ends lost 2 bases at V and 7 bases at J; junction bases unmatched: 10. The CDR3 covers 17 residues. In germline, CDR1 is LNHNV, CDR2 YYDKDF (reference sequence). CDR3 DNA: TGTGCCACCAGCAGATCCACAACCGGGACAGGGGGGAACACCATATATTTT. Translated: CATSRSTTGTGGNTIYF.

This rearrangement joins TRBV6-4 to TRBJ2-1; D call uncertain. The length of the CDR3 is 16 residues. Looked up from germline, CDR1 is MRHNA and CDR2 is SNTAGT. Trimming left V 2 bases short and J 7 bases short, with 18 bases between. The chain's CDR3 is CASSDGPVWQDNEQFF. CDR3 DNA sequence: TGTGCCAGCAGTGACGGTCCCGTTTGGCAGGATAATGAGCAGTTCTTC.

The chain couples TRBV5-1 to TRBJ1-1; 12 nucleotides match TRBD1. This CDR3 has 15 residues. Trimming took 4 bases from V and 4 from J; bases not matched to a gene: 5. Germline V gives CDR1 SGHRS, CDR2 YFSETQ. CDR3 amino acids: CASSRGTGGVTEAFF. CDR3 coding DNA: TGCGCCAGCAGCAGAGGGACAGGGGGCGTCACTGAAGCTTTCTTT.

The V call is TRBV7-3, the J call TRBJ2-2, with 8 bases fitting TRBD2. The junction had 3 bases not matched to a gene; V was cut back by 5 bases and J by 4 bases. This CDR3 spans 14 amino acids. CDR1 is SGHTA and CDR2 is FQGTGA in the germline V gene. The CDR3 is CASSLGLATGELFF. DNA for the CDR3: TGTGCCAGCAGCCTCGGACTAGCCACCGGGGAGCTGTTTTTT.